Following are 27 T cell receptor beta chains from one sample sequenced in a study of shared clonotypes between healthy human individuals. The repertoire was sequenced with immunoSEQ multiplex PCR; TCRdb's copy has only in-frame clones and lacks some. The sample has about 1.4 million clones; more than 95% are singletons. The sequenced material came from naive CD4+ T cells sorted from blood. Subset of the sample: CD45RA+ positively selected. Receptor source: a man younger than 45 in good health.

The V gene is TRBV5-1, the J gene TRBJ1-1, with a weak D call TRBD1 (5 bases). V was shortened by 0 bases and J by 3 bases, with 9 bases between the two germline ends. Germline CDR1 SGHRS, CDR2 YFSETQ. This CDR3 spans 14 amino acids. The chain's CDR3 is CASSLGTRDTEAFF. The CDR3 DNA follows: TGCGCCAGCAGCTTGGGTACCAGGGACACTGAAGCTTTCTTT.

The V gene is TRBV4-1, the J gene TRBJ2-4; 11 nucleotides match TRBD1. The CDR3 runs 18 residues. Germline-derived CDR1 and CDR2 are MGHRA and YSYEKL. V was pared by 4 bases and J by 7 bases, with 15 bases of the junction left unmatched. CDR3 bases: TGCGCCAGCAGCCCACCTGCCGGGGACAGGGGGGGCAAGAACATTCAGTACTTC. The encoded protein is CASSPPAGDRGGKNIQYF.

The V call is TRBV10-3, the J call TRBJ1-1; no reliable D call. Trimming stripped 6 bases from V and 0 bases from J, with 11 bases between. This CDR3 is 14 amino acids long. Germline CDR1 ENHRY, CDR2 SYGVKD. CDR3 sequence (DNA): TGTGCCATCAGGCGGGGAGAAATGAACACTGAAGCTTTCTTT. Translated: CAIRRGEMNTEAFF.

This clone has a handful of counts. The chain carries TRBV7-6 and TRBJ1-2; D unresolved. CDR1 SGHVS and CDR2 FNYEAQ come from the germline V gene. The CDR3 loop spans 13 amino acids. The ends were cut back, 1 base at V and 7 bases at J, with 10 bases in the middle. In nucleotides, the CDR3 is TGTGCCAGCAGCTTAGATAGTCTAGCTGGCTACACCTTC. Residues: CASSLDSLAGYTF.

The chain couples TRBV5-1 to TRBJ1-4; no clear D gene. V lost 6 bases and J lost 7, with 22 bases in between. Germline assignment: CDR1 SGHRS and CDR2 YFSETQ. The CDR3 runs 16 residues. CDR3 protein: CASTLTPEGFGEKLFF. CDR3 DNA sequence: TGCGCCAGCACCCTAACGCCCGAGGGCTTTGGTGAAAAACTGTTTTTT.

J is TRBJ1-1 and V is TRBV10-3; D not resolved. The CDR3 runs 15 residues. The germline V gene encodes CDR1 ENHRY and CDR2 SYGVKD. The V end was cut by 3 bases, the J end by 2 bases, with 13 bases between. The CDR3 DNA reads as TGTGCCATCAGTGATAAGGGATCCGAAAACACTGAAGCTTTCTTT. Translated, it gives CAISDKGSENTEAFF.

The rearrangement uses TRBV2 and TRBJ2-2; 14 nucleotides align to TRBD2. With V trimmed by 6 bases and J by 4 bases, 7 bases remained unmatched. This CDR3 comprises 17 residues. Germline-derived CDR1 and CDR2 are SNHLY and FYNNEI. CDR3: CASRGLAGVVRTGELFF. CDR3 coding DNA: TGTGCCAGCAGGGGACTAGCGGGAGTGGTGCGCACCGGGGAGCTGTTTTTT.

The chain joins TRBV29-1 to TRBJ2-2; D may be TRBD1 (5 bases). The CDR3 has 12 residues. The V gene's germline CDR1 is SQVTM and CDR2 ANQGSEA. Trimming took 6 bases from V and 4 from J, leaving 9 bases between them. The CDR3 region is CSVARATGELFF. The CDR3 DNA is TGCAGCGTAGCCAGGGCCACCGGGGAGCTGTTTTTT.

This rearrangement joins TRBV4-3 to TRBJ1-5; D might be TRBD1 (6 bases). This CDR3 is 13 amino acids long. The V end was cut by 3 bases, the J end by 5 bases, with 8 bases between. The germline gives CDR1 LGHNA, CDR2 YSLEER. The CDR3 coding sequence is TGCGCCAGCAGCCAGACAGGTGATCAGCCCCAGCATTTT. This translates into CASSQTGDQPQHF.

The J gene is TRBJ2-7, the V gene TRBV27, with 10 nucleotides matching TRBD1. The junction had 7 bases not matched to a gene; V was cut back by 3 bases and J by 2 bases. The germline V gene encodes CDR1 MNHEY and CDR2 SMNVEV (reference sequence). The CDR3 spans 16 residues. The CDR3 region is CASSFLGQGRAYEQYF. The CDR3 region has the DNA TGTGCCAGCAGTTTTTTGGGACAGGGGAGAGCCTACGAGCAGTACTTC.

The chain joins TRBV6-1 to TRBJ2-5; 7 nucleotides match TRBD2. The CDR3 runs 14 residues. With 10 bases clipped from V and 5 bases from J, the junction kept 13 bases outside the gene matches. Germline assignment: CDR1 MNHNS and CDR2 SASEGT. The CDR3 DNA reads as TGTGCCATGCAGCGTTTGGGAGGGCCTGAGACCCAGTACTTC. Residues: CAMQRLGGPETQYF.

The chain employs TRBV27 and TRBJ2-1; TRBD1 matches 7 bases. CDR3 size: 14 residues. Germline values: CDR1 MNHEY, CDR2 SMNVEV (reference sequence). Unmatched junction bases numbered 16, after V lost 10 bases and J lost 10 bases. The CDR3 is CATRSGTALLEQFF. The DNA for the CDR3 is TGTGCCACCCGATCAGGGACAGCTCTCTTGGAGCAGTTCTTC.

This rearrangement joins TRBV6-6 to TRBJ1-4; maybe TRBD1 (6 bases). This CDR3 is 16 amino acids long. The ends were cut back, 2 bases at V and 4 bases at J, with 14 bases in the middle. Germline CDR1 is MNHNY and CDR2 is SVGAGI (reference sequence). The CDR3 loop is CASSYRTGILNEKLFF. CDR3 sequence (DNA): TGTGCCAGCAGTTACCGTACAGGGATCCTTAATGAAAAACTGTTTTTT.

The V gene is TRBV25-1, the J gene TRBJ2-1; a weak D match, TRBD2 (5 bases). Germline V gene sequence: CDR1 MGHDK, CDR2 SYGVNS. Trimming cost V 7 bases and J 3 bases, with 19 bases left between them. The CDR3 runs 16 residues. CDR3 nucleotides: TGTGCCAGCATGAGAGGGAGAGAGAAAAACTACAATGAGCAGTTCTTC. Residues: CASMRGREKNYNEQFF.

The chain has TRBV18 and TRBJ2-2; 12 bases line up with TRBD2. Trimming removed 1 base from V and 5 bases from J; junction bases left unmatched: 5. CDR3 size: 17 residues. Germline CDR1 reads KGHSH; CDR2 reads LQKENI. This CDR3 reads CASSPLRLAGETGELFF. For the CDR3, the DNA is TGTGCCAGCTCACCACTCCGACTAGCGGGAGAAACCGGGGAGCTGTTTTTT.

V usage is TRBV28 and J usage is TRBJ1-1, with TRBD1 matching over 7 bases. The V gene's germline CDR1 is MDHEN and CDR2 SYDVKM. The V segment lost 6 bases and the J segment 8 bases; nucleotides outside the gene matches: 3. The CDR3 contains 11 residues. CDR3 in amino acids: CASSYRGEAFF. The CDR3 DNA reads TGTGCCAGCAGCTACAGGGGAGAAGCTTTCTTT.

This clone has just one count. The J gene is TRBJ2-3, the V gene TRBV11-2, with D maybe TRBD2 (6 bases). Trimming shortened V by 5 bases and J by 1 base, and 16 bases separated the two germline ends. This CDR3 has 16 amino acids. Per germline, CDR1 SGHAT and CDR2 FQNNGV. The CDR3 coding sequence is TGTGCCAGCAGCCCAAGGGGCGGGACGGGCACAGATACGCAGTATTTT. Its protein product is CASSPRGGTGTDTQYF.

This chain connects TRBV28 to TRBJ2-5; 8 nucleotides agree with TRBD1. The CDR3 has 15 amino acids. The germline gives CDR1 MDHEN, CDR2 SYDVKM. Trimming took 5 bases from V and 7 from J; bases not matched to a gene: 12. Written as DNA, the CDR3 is TGTGCCAGCAGTAGCGGACAGGGCGCTGTACGGACCCAGTACTTC. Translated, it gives CASSSGQGAVRTQYF.

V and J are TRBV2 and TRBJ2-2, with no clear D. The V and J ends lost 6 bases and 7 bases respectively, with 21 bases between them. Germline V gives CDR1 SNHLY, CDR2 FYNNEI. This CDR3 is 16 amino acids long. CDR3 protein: CASRYGVSLPIGELFF. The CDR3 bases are TGTGCCAGCAGATATGGGGTCAGCCTCCCCATCGGGGAGCTGTTTTTT.

CDR3 DNA: TGCGCCGAAAAGGAGGCAGGGGTAGGTGAAGCTTTCTTT. This gives the protein CAEKEAGVGEAFF. The gene calls are TRBV10-1 and TRBJ1-1, with TRBD1 as a possible D gene (6 bases). The V gene lost 11 bases and the J gene lost 7 bases, with 20 bases spanning the gap. The CDR3 has 13 residues. Germline CDR1 is WNHNN and CDR2 is SYGVQD (reference sequence).

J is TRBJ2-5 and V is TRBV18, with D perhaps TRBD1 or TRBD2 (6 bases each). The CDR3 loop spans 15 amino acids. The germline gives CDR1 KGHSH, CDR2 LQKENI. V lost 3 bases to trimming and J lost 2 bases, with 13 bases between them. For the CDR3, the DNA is TGTGCCAGCTCACCCCCGGGGGCCGCGCAAGAGACCCAGTACTTC. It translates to CASSPPGAAQETQYF.

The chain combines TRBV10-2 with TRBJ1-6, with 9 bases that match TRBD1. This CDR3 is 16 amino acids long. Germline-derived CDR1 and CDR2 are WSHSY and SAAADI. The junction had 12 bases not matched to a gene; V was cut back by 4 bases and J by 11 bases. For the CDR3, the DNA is TGCGCCAGCAGTGCCGGACAGGGGAGCGTCGGGACACCCCTCCACTTT. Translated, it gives CASSAGQGSVGTPLHF.

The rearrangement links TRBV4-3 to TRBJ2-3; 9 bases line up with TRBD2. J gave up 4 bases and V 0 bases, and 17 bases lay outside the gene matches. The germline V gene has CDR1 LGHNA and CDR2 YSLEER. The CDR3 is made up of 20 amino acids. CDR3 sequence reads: CASSQEAFSGRVNLADTQYF. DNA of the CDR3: TGCGCCAGCAGCCAAGAAGCGTTTAGCGGGAGAGTTAATTTGGCAGATACGCAGTATTTT.

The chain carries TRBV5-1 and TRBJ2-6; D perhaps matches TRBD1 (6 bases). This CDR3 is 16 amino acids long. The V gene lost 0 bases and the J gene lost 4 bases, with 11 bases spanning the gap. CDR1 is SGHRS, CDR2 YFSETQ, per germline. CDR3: CASSLGTVTGANVLTF. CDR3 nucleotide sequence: TGCGCCAGCAGCTTGGGGACAGTGACGGGGGCCAACGTCCTGACTTTC.

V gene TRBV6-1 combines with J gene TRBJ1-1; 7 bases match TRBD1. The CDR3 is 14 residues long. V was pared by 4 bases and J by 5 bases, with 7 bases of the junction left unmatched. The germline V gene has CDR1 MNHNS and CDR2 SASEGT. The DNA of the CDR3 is TGTGCCAGCAGTGTTTCAGGGGGATATACTGAAGCTTTCTTT. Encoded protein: CASSVSGGYTEAFF.

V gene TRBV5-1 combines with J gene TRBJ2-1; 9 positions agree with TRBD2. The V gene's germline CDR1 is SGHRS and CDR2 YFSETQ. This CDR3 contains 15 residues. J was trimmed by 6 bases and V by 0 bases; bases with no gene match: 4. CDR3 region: CASSLGGSGSNEQFF. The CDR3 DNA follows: TGCGCCAGCAGCTTGGGTGGTAGCGGGAGCAATGAGCAGTTCTTC.

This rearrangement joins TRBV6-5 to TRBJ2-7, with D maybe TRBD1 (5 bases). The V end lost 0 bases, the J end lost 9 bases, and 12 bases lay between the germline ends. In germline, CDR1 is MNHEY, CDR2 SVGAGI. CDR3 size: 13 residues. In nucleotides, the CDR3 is TGTGCCAGCAGTTACTCTTTCACAGGTTGGCAGTACTTC. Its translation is CASSYSFTGWQYF.